Here is one TCR beta chain with its context. This entry comes from a study of blood T cell repertoires in COVID-19. Germline V gene sequence: CDR1 SGHDT, CDR2 YYEEEE. The CDR3 totals 16 residues. V lost 3 bases and J lost 4, with 16 bases in between. Sequenced by immunoSEQ multiplex PCR; TCRdb stores in-frame clones only, minus some. Here the sample spans 300,000 to 450,000 clones, 80% to 90% being singletons. Those who participated ranged in age from roughly 18 to 90 years and resided in 24 US areas. Source material: PBMCs or T cells enriched from blood (not recorded which). The source of this sequence is a man aged 18 to 29 who had recovered from COVID-19. The J gene is TRBJ1-4, the V gene TRBV5-6; D may be TRBD1 (5 bases). CDR3 region: CASSWTAGGNNEKLFF. The CDR3 coding sequence is TGTGCCAGCAGCTGGACCGCCGGGGGAAATAATGAAAAACTGTTTTTT.